This TCR beta chain emerged from a study of shared clonotypes between healthy human individuals. General study findings and limits: Generation probability values for non-shared clonotypes were lower than those for clonotypes shared by all four donors. Of the naive CD4 clonotypes, around 5% were shared across several donors.

The repertoire was sequenced with immunoSEQ multiplex PCR; TCRdb's copy has only in-frame clones and lacks some. The table has 1.5 million to 2.5 million clones, roughly 95% seen once; the top ten hold 0.9% to 1.5%. Germline V gene lookup returns CDR1 SEHNR and CDR2 FQNEAQ (reference sequence). The CDR3 sequence is 16 residues long. V shed 3 bases and J shed 0 bases, with 12 bases lying between them. Selected positively for CCR7 and CD45RO-negative, naive CD8 cells excluded terminally differentiated effector memory CD45RA+ cells. Note on this clone: Its antigen is unknown.

V is TRBV7-9 and J is TRBJ2-1, with a possible D match to TRBD2 (5 bases). Sequencing was done on a sample of naive CD8+ T cells sorted from blood. The receptor's source is a man between 18 and 35 years old in good health. In DNA, the CDR3 is TGTGCCAGCAGCTTGGAGGACGGAAGCTCCTACAATGAGCAGTTCTTC. This codes for CASSLEDGSSYNEQFF.